These 22 T cell receptor beta chains originate from one sample sequenced in a study of blood T cells in healthy people across ages. A second PCR, run for roughly 7 to 11 cycles, used a sample-barcoded 5' primer plus a J-beta primer mix. TCRdb processed the 5' RACE reads anew with MiXCR; each CDR3 protein has one entry. The data contain hundreds of thousands of distinct CDR3 sequences, approximately 50% of them singletons. Sample: blood. The receptors here all came from an older woman in good health.

This chain joins TRBV18 and TRBJ2-3; 13 bases align to TRBD2. Per germline, CDR1 KGHSH and CDR2 LQKENI. Trimming removed 0 bases from V and 2 bases from J; junction bases left unmatched: 2. This CDR3 has 17 residues. The CDR3 spells CASSPPGLAGSTDTQYF. For the CDR3, the DNA is TGTGCCAGCTCACCACCGGGACTAGCGGGATCCACAGATACGCAGTATTTT.

This clonotype was observed once. The chain combines TRBV27 with TRBJ1-4; D not certain. V was clipped by 8 bases and J by 1 base, with 8 bases between them. The CDR3 loop spans 13 amino acids. The germline V gene encodes CDR1 MNHEY and CDR2 SMNVEV (reference sequence). CDR3 sequence reads: CASGLRTNEKLFF. The CDR3 DNA reads as TGTGCCAGCGGGTTGCGAACTAATGAAAAACTGTTTTTT.

A word on this clonotype: A much more abundant neighbour one base away suggests this may be a read error. The V and J genes are TRBV4-3 and TRBJ2-7, with TRBD2 identical over 7 bases. J was trimmed by 2 bases and V by 0 bases; bases with no gene match: 4. The CDR3 has 15 amino acids. Germline-derived CDR1 and CDR2 are LGHNA and YSLEER. CDR3 DNA: TGCGCCAGCAGCCAAGATGGGACTAAGGCCTACGAGCAGTACTTC. Its protein is CASSQDGTKAYEQYF.

The rearrangement links TRBV29-1 to TRBJ2-5, with 7 nucleotides matching TRBD1. Trimming at V came to 6 bases and at J to 11 bases, leaving 18 bases not matched to a gene. CDR1 is SQVTM, CDR2 ANQGSEA, per germline. This CDR3 contains 14 residues. CDR3 in DNA: TGCAGCGTCGCCCTAGGGGGCCCCCACAATGAGCAGTACTTC. Translating gives CSVALGGPHNEQYF.

The rearrangement uses TRBV7-2 and TRBJ1-2, with D possibly TRBD1 on 6 matching bases. This CDR3 is built from 17 residues. Germline V gene lookup returns CDR1 SGHTA and CDR2 FQGNSA. V was pared by 5 bases and J by 1 base, with 20 bases between. The CDR3 region has the DNA TGTGCCAGCAGCAAAACGGCCGGGACAACGATTAACTATGGCTACACCTTC. It encodes CASSKTAGTTINYGYTF.

This chain connects TRBV7-8 to TRBJ2-1; no definite D call. The CDR3 length is 15 residues. V shed 5 bases and J shed 2 bases, with 13 bases lying between them. From germline, CDR1 is SGHVS and CDR2 FQNEAQ. Here the CDR3 reads CASSKLYSPYNEQFF. In DNA, the CDR3 is TGTGCCAGCAGCAAACTATACTCTCCCTACAATGAGCAGTTCTTC. Based on the CDR3 plus reference TRBV7-8 and TRBJ2-1, the full variable domain is GAGVSQSPRYKVAKRGQDVALRCDPISGHVSLFWYQQALGQGPEFLTYFQNEAQLDKSGLPSDRFFAERPEGSVSTLKIQRTQQEDSAVYLCASSKLYSPYNEQFFGPGTRLTVL.

This chain uses TRBV2 with TRBJ1-6; the D gene is possibly TRBD1 (6 bases). The CDR3 covers 16 residues. Germline V CDR1 and CDR2: SNHLY, FYNNEI. V was clipped by 0 bases and J by 8 bases, with 14 bases between them. CDR3 amino acids: CASSEAGRGVYSPLHF. In DNA form, the CDR3 reads TGTGCCAGCAGTGAAGCAGGCAGGGGAGTTTATTCACCCCTCCACTTT.

The chain couples TRBV20-1 to TRBJ1-6, with 12 bases aligning to TRBD1. The length of the CDR3 is 19 residues. CDR1 is DFQATT and CDR2 is SNEGSKA in the germline V gene (reference sequence). V lost 1 base to trimming and J lost 4 bases; unmatched junction nucleotides: 11. The CDR3 loop reads CSARVSGTGGYHYNSPLHF. In DNA form, the CDR3 reads TGCAGTGCTAGAGTTTCTGGGACAGGGGGCTACCATTATAATTCACCCCTCCACTTT.

This chain connects TRBV20-1 to TRBJ1-6, with D perhaps TRBD1 (5 bases). Per the germline V gene, CDR1 is DFQATT and CDR2 is SNEGSKA (reference sequence). The CDR3 extends over 14 amino acids. Trimming shortened V by 3 bases and J by 9 bases, and 15 bases separated the two germline ends. The CDR3 reads CSARGVQVTSPLHF. The CDR3 DNA sequence: TGCAGTGCTAGGGGGGTTCAGGTTACTTCACCCCTCCACTTT.

The V call is TRBV29-1, the J call TRBJ2-7; D may be TRBD1 or TRBD2 (6 bases each). Between the trimmed V and J ends, which lost 3 bases and 5 bases, there was a span of 17 bases. The CDR3 has 14 amino acids. Germline V gene data show CDR1 as SQVTM and CDR2 as ANQGSEA. This CDR3 is CSVDGPRGVDEQYF. CDR3 bases: TGCAGCGTTGACGGGCCAAGGGGGGTTGACGAGCAGTACTTC.

The gene calls are TRBV7-8 and TRBJ1-2, with 7 bases that match TRBD1. This CDR3 comprises 14 residues. Germline-derived CDR1 and CDR2 are SGHVS and FQNEAQ. The ends lost 4 bases at V and 4 bases at J; junction bases unmatched: 6. Here the CDR3 DNA reads TGTGCCAGCAGCTGGGACAGCCTTTCCTATGGCTACACCTTC. Protein product: CASSWDSLSYGYTF.

This chain connects TRBV5-1 to TRBJ2-7; D call uncertain. Germline V gives CDR1 SGHRS, CDR2 YFSETQ. Deletions cut 0 bases from V and 4 bases from J, with 11 bases between. The CDR3 loop spans 14 amino acids. CDR3 bases: TGCGCCAGCAGCTTGGGCAGACCACAATACGAGCAGTACTTC. Translated, it gives CASSLGRPQYEQYF. Looking up the rest from reference TRBV5-1 and TRBJ2-7 gives the full variable domain: KAGVTQTPRYLIKTRGQQVTLSCSPISGHRSVSWYQQTPGQGLQFLFEYFSETQRNKGNFPGRFSGRQFSNSRSEMNVSTLELGDSALYLCASSLGRPQYEQYFGPGTRLTVT.

The chain employs TRBV7-2 and TRBJ2-4; TRBD2 might be the D (6 bases). The ends were cut back, 5 bases at V and 1 base at J, with 18 bases in the middle. CDR3 size: 17 residues. The germline V gene has CDR1 SGHTA and CDR2 FQGNSA. CDR3 coding DNA: TGTGCCAGCAGCCGGACTCCGGGAGCAGGGGCCAAAAACATTCAGTACTTC. Its protein product is CASSRTPGAGAKNIQYF.

The chain couples TRBV2 to TRBJ2-1; 10 bases match TRBD2. Germline-derived CDR1 and CDR2 are SNHLY and FYNNEI. CDR3 length: 16 amino acids. V dropped 4 bases and J dropped 8; count of bases not matched to a gene: 11. CDR3 loop: CASSVSSGRSRDEQFF. In nucleotides, the CDR3 is TGTGCCAGCAGTGTTAGTAGCGGGAGGTCTAGAGATGAGCAGTTCTTC.

The gene calls are TRBV24-1 and TRBJ2-5, with a possible D match to TRBD1 (6 bases). The germline V and J ends were trimmed by 4 bases and 1 base, with 9 bases remaining between them. Germline CDR1 and CDR2: KGHDR and SFDVKD. CDR3 length: 14 amino acids. CDR3 region: CATSDRTAQETQYF. DNA of the CDR3: TGTGCCACCAGTGACCGGACAGCCCAAGAGACCCAGTACTTC.

This clonotype was counted at least ten times. The gene calls are TRBV12-3 or TRBV12-4 and TRBJ2-7; perhaps TRBD1 as D (6 bases). Trimming took 4 bases from V and 5 from J, leaving 6 bases between them. The CDR3 runs to 11 residues. CDR3 protein: CASSYRDEQYF. CDR3 nucleotide sequence: TGTGCCAGCAGTTACAGGGACGAGCAGTACTTC.

The gene calls are TRBV5-1 and TRBJ2-5, with 7 bases matching TRBD2. Losses at the gene ends were 4 bases for V and 11 bases for J; bases not matched to a gene: 17. CDR3 length: 15 residues. Germline V gives CDR1 SGHRS, CDR2 YFSETQ. The CDR3 spells CASSAGLGAGGEQYF. In nucleotides, the CDR3 is TGCGCCAGCAGCGCCGGACTAGGGGCAGGAGGGGAGCAGTACTTC.

This clonotype has more than one count but fewer than ten. V is TRBV29-1 and J is TRBJ2-7; TRBD1 is a possible D gene (6 bases). Germline values: CDR1 SQVTM, CDR2 ANQGSEA. V lost 4 bases, J lost 3 bases, and 13 bases lay in between. The length of the CDR3 is 13 residues. The DNA of the CDR3 is TGCAGCGTTGCGGCAGGGGTCGGCTACGAGCAGTACTTC. The encoded protein is CSVAAGVGYEQYF.

The V gene is TRBV7-9, the J gene TRBJ2-1; possibly TRBD2 for D (5 bases). V was shortened by 0 bases and J by 6 bases, with 9 bases between the two germline ends. Germline V gives CDR1 SEHNR, CDR2 FQNEAQ (reference sequence). CDR3 length equals 14 residues. The chain's CDR3 is CASSLAEAANEQFF. CDR3 nucleotide sequence: TGTGCCAGCAGCTTAGCGGAGGCAGCCAATGAGCAGTTCTTC.

This clonotype was seen a handful of times. Written as DNA, the CDR3 is TGTGCCAGCAGCGCCCAAAACACCGGGGAGCTGTTTTTT. This encodes CASSAQNTGELFF. This chain joins TRBV9 and TRBJ2-2; D not resolved. Germline CDR1 SGDLS, CDR2 YYNGEE. V was pared by 3 bases and J by 2 bases, with 5 bases between. The CDR3 extends over 13 amino acids.

The genes are TRBV9 and TRBJ2-5; D not resolved. The tail of the sequence fits TRBJ2-7 better, so the J call may be wrong. Germline V gives CDR1 SGDLS, CDR2 YYNGEE. The CDR3 length is 13 residues. The CDR3 spells CASSSRNTGEQYF. In nucleotides, the CDR3 is TGTGCCAGCAGCTCCCGAAATACGGGCGAGCAGTACTTC.

The rearrangement links TRBV4-3 to TRBJ2-1; maybe TRBD1 (5 bases). V was trimmed by 1 base and J by 8 bases, leaving 18 bases between them. CDR1 is LGHNA and CDR2 is YSLEER in the germline V gene. This CDR3 has 16 amino acids. CDR3 amino acids: CASSQGGRFLVDEQFF. In nucleotides, the CDR3 is TGCGCCAGCAGCCAAGGGGGCAGGTTCCTGGTCGATGAGCAGTTCTTC.